Sequencing of this T cell receptor beta chain was carried out in a study of cytomegalovirus exposure and HLA in healthy donors (dated by TCRdb to about 2017). About the study as a whole: According to an earlier analysis of several hundred of the donors, about 179 million T cells yielded over 100 million unique TCR beta sequences and around 280 Gb of sequence data. Rather than using new phenotypic data, the later analysis identified candidate immune exposures from TCR beta sequences and from how often those sequences occurred across donors. The T cell repertoires of 670 or so subjects were profiled by immunosequencing and related to cytomegalovirus serostatus. The study combined high-throughput TCR immunosequencing, statistical association of individual TCRs with disease status, and machine learning to predict cytomegalovirus infection status. Every discovery cohort repertoire had been produced on one sequencing platform. On average, 235,054 unique TCR beta nucleotide sequences were sequenced per donor among about 400 genotyped donors of the cohort, with roughly a sixth of those sequences being non-productive. The aim of the study was to test whether cataloging public T cell receptors could identify signatures of past pathogen exposure. HLA typing included class I and class II loci at four-digit resolution. Typing coverage differed by locus: A, B, C, DRB1 and DQB1 were typed in roughly 629-640 donors, DQA1 in 522, DPA1 in over 600, and DPB1 in 400 to 480. Because of strong linkage in the cohort, roughly five DR-DQ haplotypes were treated as single units for association and clustering. Donor age, sex, ethnicity and CMV serostatus were compiled alongside the repertoire data. A later analysis re-analyzed previously published TCR beta repertoires from about 600 donors and added high-resolution HLA genotyping to study TCR occurrence patterns. An earlier analysis of approximately 580 of the donors used high-throughput TCR beta sequencing to judge whether each TCR beta V gene segment behaved as functional or pseudogenic. Around 300 gigabases of sequencing data and approximately 93 million unique TCR sequences were included in an early release covering around 650 HLA-typed donors. Besides the first cohort of 550 to 750 subjects, a separate validation cohort made up of 95 to 150 different subjects was used. Among the roughly 390 genotyped donors, around 81% belonged to the genetic ancestry cluster associated with self-reported Caucasian donors. A later genetic analysis took genome-wide SNP genotypes for about three fifths of the 666 donors and used that subset as a discovery cohort. On the study overall, not on this receptor specifically: Specific HLA alleles were associated with 18,000 or so TCR beta sequences at a false discovery rate of 0.05 in a later analysis. It was suggested by the authors that the approach could potentially be generalized to other disease states and immunological phenotypes. Because counts were too low, approximately 18 rarely observed V segments, including chromosome 9 orphons, were excluded from the earlier analysis of 587 of the donors. Most TCR sequences were seen in very few donors, while some public TCRs were found in many individuals. In an earlier analysis of 587 of the donors, most TCR beta V segments were observed in productive rearrangements about 87% or about 30% of the time, broadly matching IMGT annotations. Because HLA typing was missing for some donors at each locus, association tests included only the typed subset. Assigning TCR associations to individual alleles was difficult when HLA alleles, especially DR and DQ, strongly co-occurred. In vitro tests confirmed that three of the cytomegalovirus-associated TCR beta chains recognize cytomegalovirus antigens. Cytomegalovirus status was reported to be diagnosed by the classifier with high specificity and sensitivity in both the original and validation cohorts. In this cohort, only TCR beta chains were sequenced, and detectable features were limited by the absence of alpha or paired-chain data. A further reported finding was that TCR beta sequences accurately predicted the HLA-A and HLA-B alleles for most subjects in the first cohort. According to a later analysis, parvovirus B19, influenza, CMV and Epstein-Barr virus appeared linked to several top co-occurrence clusters. According to a later analysis, most CMV-associated TCR beta chains appeared to be HLA-restricted, and the HLA associations seemed to be driven largely by CMV exposure. An association between a missense DCLRE1C variant and V-gene and J-gene trimming of TCR beta chains was found in a later genetic analysis and replicated in an independent cohort. Linkage disequilibrium might explain the correlated functional status among segregating V segments, but an unknown experimental factor could not be excluded. In a later analysis, HLA-associated TCR beta chains were found to be more clonally expanded and to have lower generation probabilities than equally common non-associated chains. In a later genetic analysis, fewer N-insertions in productive TCRs were reported among donors in an Asian-associated ancestry cluster than the approximately 710-donor mean. Immune exposure information for the cohort was limited to CMV serostatus. In the study, around 150 TCR beta chains were listed as associated with cytomegalovirus. The 87-base-pair reads could not distinguish some IMGT-functional V segments, including TRBV6-2 and TRBV6-3, so those segments were excluded. The presence/absence analyses assumed that sequencing depth was roughly uniform across donors, and that assumption may not be true. A cluster of highly shared sequence variants was judged likely to represent a technical artifact of the sequencing pipeline. According to a later analysis, TCR association rates differed among HLA loci, with DRB1 alleles showing the most associated TCRs and HLA-C alleles showing the fewest.

Libraries were built with the immunoSEQ multiplex PCR assay. For the multiplex PCR, a mixture combining 60 forward primers for TCR Vbeta segments and 13 reverse primers for TCR Jbeta segments was used. A multiplex PCR assay on genomic DNA amplified the CDR3 region of rearranged TCR beta genes. On the Illumina HiSeq System, the amplified TCR beta libraries were sequenced as 87-base-pair reads. Under the source paper's analysis protocol: In a later analysis, about 80 million unique TCR beta chains were counted across the 666 repertoires, and approximately 9.9 million of these chains were shared by at least two donors. Raw reads were error-corrected and collapsed into unique sequences by a nearest-neighbor algorithm in which closely related sequences were merged to remove PCR and sequencing errors. CDR3 sequences were aligned to IMGT reference sequences to assign V, D and J gene segments. Each retained sequence needed at least a six-nucleotide match to both a V gene segment and a J gene segment. Rearrangements were called productive when the CDR3 lacked stop codons and stayed in frame with V and J; all others were non-productive. Following IMGT convention, CDR3 was defined as the stretch from the second conserved V-encoded cysteine up to the conserved J-encoded phenylalanine. Sequences without an unambiguous match to a single V gene segment were excluded from the earlier analysis of a few hundred of the donors. In an earlier analysis of 450 to 750 of the donors, a V segment was called functional when productive rearrangements were above 56.7%, and segregating when the standard deviation between donors exceeded 5%. To diagnose cytomegalovirus status from the catalog of TCR beta chain sequences, a statistical classification framework was built. V and J gene assignment, in a later analysis, came from comparing TCR nucleotide sequences with IMGT/GENE-DB human TR gene sequences. Using the TCRdist pipeline, a later analysis assigned CDR3 sequences along with most-parsimonious VDJ recombination scenarios. In a later analysis, every TCR beta chain was defined by the combination of its CDR3 amino acid sequence and its V-gene family, and reads without a unique V-gene family were dropped. In a later analysis, 450 to 600 highly shared, low-generation-probability nucleotide sequences were removed to address suspected cross-contamination and a sequencing artifact. In a later analysis, a clonal expansion index for each public chain was calculated from normalized within-repertoire ranks of inferred template counts. In a later analysis, generation probabilities were computed using a VDJ recombination model fitted to out-of-frame rearrangements, and the results were checked against IGoR. In a later analysis, hypergeometric tests were used to score TCR-TCR, TCR-HLA and TCR-CMV co-occurrence, with a repertoire-size bias correction applied to TCR pairs. A later analysis estimated false discovery rates by permuting HLA or CMV assignments 20 times. In a later analysis, co-occurring TCRs were grouped using DBSCAN, and TCRdist sequence similarity was added for clustering within HLA-allele-positive subsets. Repertoires with fewer than 30,000 or more than 120,000 public chains were left out of co-occurrence clustering, as were a handful of repertoires with anomalous nucleotide sharing. TCRdb's version of the immuneACCESS table is confined to in-frame rearrangements and falls short of the full clone set. An unresolved V gene accounts for under half of the shortfall where checked; the remainder is of unknown origin. That table gives V, J and clone size, and the DNA gave D and trimming. For this sample the table gives 150,000 to 200,000 clones, of which roughly 80% were detected only once. Roughly 4.9% of the sample comes from the top ten.

The CDR3 covers 12 residues, taking in both the cysteine and the phenylalanine. Only CDR3 DNA remains: 36 bases, in frame from the first base. CDR1 and CDR2, per the germline V gene, are SGHAT and FQNNGV. V drops 2 bases and J drops 3 bases, leaving 4 bases in between. The cohort was made up of approximately 670 healthy bone marrow donors. All cohort members were sampled while nominally healthy, although unrecorded immune exposures were likely present. The donor tested CMV seropositive and was one of the 289 seropositive cohort members. A peripheral blood sample was collected from each donor, and TCR beta sequencing was performed on peripheral blood mononuclear cells. The Qiagen DNeasy Blood Extraction Kit was used to extract genomic DNA from the blood cell samples. Points on this clone: The antigen this receptor binds is unknown. No per-base quality is available; no much larger clone lies one base away.

The specimen sequenced was PBMCs. The rearrangement joined TRBV11-2 to TRBJ2-5; there is no confident call for the D gene. The sequence derives from a woman aged 18 to 35 in good health and CMV-seropositive. The CDR3 in this case is CASSLTEETQYF. The nucleotides read TGTGCCAGCAGCTTAACAGAAGAGACCCAGTACTTC. Supplemented by the reference TRBV11-2 and TRBJ2-5 proteins around the CDR3, the complete variable domain is EAGVAQSPRYKIIEKRQSVAFWCNPISGHATLYWYQQILGQGPKLLIQFQNNGVVDDSQLPKDRFSAERLKGVDSTLKIQPAKLEDSAVYLCASSLTEETQYFGPGTRLLVL.